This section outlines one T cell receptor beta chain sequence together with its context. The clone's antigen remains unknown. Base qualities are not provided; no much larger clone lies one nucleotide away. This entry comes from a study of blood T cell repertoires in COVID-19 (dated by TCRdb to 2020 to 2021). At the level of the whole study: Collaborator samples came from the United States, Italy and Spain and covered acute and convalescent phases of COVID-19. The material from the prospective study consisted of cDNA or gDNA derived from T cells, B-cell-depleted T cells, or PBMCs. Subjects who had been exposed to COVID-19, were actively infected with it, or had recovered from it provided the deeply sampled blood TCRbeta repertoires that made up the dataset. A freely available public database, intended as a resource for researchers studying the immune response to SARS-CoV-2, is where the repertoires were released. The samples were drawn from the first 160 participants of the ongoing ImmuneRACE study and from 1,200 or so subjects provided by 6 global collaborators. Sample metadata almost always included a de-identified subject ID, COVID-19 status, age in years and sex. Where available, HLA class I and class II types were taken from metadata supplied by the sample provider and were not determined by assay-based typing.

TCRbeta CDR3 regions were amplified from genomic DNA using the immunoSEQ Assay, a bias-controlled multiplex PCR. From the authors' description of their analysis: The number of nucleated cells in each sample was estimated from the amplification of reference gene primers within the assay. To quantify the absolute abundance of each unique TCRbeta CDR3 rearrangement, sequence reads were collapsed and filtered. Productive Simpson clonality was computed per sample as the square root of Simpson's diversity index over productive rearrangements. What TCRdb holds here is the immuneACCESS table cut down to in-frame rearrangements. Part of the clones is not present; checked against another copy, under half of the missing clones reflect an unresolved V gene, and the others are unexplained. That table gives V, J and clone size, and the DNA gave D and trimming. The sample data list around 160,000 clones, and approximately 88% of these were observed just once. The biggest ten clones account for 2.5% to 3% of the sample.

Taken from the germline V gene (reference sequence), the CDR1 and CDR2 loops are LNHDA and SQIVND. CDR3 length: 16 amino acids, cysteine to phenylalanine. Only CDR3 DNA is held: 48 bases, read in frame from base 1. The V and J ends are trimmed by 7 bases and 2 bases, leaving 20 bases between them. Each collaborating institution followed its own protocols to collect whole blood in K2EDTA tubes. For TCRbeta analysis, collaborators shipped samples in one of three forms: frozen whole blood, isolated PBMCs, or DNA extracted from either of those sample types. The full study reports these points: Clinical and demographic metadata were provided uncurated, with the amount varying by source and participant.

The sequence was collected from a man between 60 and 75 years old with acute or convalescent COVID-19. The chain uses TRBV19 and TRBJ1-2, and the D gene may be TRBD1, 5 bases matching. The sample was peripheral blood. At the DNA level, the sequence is TGTGCCAGTACATTCCCCGGTAGGGGCATCAACTATGGCTACACCTTC. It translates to CASTFPGRGINYGYTF.